The T cell receptor (beta chain) under discussion was sequenced for a study of T cell responses to AZD1222 COVID-19 vaccine. General observations from the study: Two AZD1222 administrations were followed by greater Spike-specific TCR breadth and depth. Repertoires in all cases were sampled only once the peak T cell response had passed.

V shed 5 bases and J shed 3 bases, with 5 bases lying between them. The CDR3 is 10 residues long. Germline lookup yields CDR1 DFQATT and CDR2 SNEGSKA (reference sequence). Clones were read by immunoSEQ multiplex PCR, and TCRdb kept only the in-frame ones, dropping some. Seen here are some 54,000 clones, around 90% observed once, and the top ten hold just under 2%. About this clone itself: Its cognate antigen is unknown.

The chain joins TRBV20-1 to TRBJ2-7, with D unclear. The sequence derives from an adult in good health. This sample comprised peripheral blood, obtained on day 0 of AZD1222 vaccination. CDR3 sequence (DNA): TGCAGTGCTTCTGACTACGAGCAGTACTTC. It codes for CSASDYEQYF.